These 11 T cell receptor beta chains originate from one sample sequenced in a study of identical twins. TCRdb recomputed calls from the 5' RACE reads with MiXCR, one row per CDR3 protein. The sample has about 340,000 distinct CDR3 sequences, approximately 13% seen once. In addition, the sample was reused for a study of yellow fever vaccine responses in identical twins.

Sequenced: CD8+ T cells sorted from blood. Every receptor here comes from a woman aged 18-29 years in good health.

This clonotype was seen a few times. The rearrangement links TRBV20-1 to TRBJ2-1; 7 bases align to TRBD2. The CDR3 covers 14 residues. The J segment lost 0 bases and the V segment lost 6 bases, leaving 5 bases of the junction unmatched. CDR1 DFQATT and CDR2 SNEGSKA come from the germline V gene (reference sequence). The CDR3 protein is CSARLAFSYNEQFF. In DNA form, the CDR3 reads TGCAGTGCGAGACTAGCATTCTCCTACAATGAGCAGTTCTTC.

This clonotype showed up many times. This chain joins TRBV4-2 and TRBJ2-7; 7 bases fit TRBD2. The germline CDR1 and CDR2 sequences are LGHNA and YNFKEQ. V shed 4 bases and J 2 bases; nucleotides not matched to a gene: 11. The CDR3 is made up of 16 amino acids. CDR3 amino acids: CASSRLPAGPTYEQYF. DNA of the CDR3: TGTGCCAGCAGCCGGCTCCCAGCGGGACCCACCTACGAGCAGTACTTC.

V usage is TRBV2 and J usage is TRBJ1-2; TRBD1 aligns across 8 bases. V was clipped by 9 bases and J by 6 bases; unmatched bases: 3. CDR3 length: 11 amino acids. Per the germline V gene, CDR1 is SNHLY and CDR2 is FYNNEI. CDR3 amino acids: CASQGAHGYTF. CDR3 bases: TGTGCCAGTCAGGGGGCGCATGGCTACACCTTC.

This clonotype was seen only a few times. J is TRBJ1-2 and V is TRBV3-1; no reliable D call. This CDR3 is 17 amino acids long. From germline, CDR1 is LGHDT and CDR2 YNNKEL (reference sequence). V lost 0 bases and J lost 3, with 17 bases in between. CDR3 loop: CASSQDLLVKRDYGYTF. The CDR3 nucleotides read TGTGCCAGCAGCCAAGACCTATTGGTAAAACGGGACTATGGCTACACCTTC.

This chain links TRBV29-1 with TRBJ2-3, with D possibly TRBD1 on 5 matching bases. This CDR3 contains 18 residues. From germline, CDR1 is SQVTM and CDR2 ANQGSEA. The V end lost 3 bases, the J end lost 0 bases, and 22 bases lay between the germline ends. The CDR3 DNA follows: TGCAGCGTTGATAGGATTGTGGACAACAGATACAGCACAGATACGCAGTATTTT. Translation: CSVDRIVDNRYSTDTQYF.

In this sample, this clonotype turned up a few times. The V gene is TRBV5-1, the J gene TRBJ1-1; a possible D gene is TRBD1 (5 bases). The CDR3 extends over 15 amino acids. The germline V and J ends were trimmed by 0 bases and 1 base, with 10 bases remaining between them. Germline V CDR1 and CDR2: SGHRS, YFSETQ. The chain's CDR3 is CASSLVQGENTEAFF. CDR3 in DNA: TGCGCCAGCAGCTTGGTTCAGGGCGAGAACACTGAAGCTTTCTTT.

This clonotype occurred many times. The chain is built from TRBV25-1 and TRBJ2-1; the match to TRBD2 covers 10 bases. The length of the CDR3 is 15 residues. Germline V lookup: CDR1 MGHDK, CDR2 SYGVNS. Germline trimming cut 3 bases from V and 4 bases from J; bases unmatched to any gene: 3. In DNA form, the CDR3 reads TGTGCCAGCAGTGATTCAGCGGGGGGGTACAATGAGCAGTTCTTC. Translating gives CASSDSAGGYNEQFF.

This clonotype has only a few counts. The chain couples TRBV15 to TRBJ2-1, with D maybe TRBD1 (5 bases). V was pared by 7 bases and J by 5 bases, with 12 bases between. The CDR3 extends over 13 amino acids. The germline gives CDR1 LNHNV, CDR2 YYDKDF (reference sequence). Here the CDR3 reads CATTPSTDNEQFF. As DNA, the CDR3 is TGTGCCACCACCCCCTCGACAGACAATGAGCAGTTCTTC.

Ten or more counts support this clonotype. V gene TRBV27 combines with J gene TRBJ2-5; no clear D. Germline CDR1 reads MNHEY; CDR2 reads SMNVEV (reference sequence). CDR3 length equals 11 residues. Trimming cost V 3 bases and J 7 bases, with 6 bases left between them. The CDR3 bases are TGTGCCAGCAGTTTTGCTGGGACCCAGTACTTC. Protein product: CASSFAGTQYF.

This clonotype was seen a few times. This chain links TRBV2 with TRBJ2-3, with D perhaps matching TRBD2 (5 bases). This CDR3 spans 16 amino acids. Germline V gene sequence: CDR1 SNHLY, CDR2 FYNNEI. Trimming removed 6 bases at V and 3 bases at J, with 19 bases between. Written as DNA, the CDR3 is TGTGCCAGCAGGACGCAGGATAGCGAAATGACAGATACGCAGTATTTT. This sequence encodes CASRTQDSEMTDTQYF.

The CDR3 is CSARSKSGGFYEQYV. DNA for the CDR3: TGCAGTGCTAGATCCAAAAGCGGGGGGTTTTACGAGCAGTACGTC. J is TRBJ2-7 and V is TRBV20-1, with 9 bases matching TRBD2. CDR3 length: 15 amino acids. V was pared by 2 bases and J by 4 bases, with 9 bases of the junction left unmatched. Germline V gives CDR1 DFQATT, CDR2 SNEGSKA (reference sequence).